This T cell receptor beta chain comes out of a study of T cell responses to AZD1222 COVID-19 vaccine listed by TCRdb under 2021. Some background on the complete study: AZD1222 recipients given second doses at about 4 weeks or at about 12 weeks were pooled, since spike-specific TCR depth and breadth were not found to differ between the two schedules. A total of over 230 trial participants underwent TCR sequencing, of whom about 210 had received two doses of AZD1222 and some 25 had received two doses of the MenACWY control vaccine. Trial participants were enrolled into age subgroups of 18-55, 56-69 and 70-plus years, which contained roughly 140, 27 and 60 TCR-sequenced participants, respectively.

The CDR3 regions of human TCRbeta chains were analyzed by immunosequencing. Per the original workflow: TCRs in the repertoires were matched against a reference library of SARS-CoV-2-specific TCRs that had been generated with the MIRA antigen-specificity platform. Breadth was defined as the fraction of unique TCRs that were SARS-CoV-2-associated. Depth was defined as the fraction of total T cells that were SARS-CoV-2-associated. Using the MIRA data, every spike-specific TCR was mapped to the spike region that the TCR reacted to and assigned to either a CD4 or a CD8 class. Log10-transformed breadth and depth values were compared by one-way ANOVA with Sidak's multiple comparisons tests. The clones in this table, taken by TCRdb from immuneACCESS, are in-frame only. Not every clone is retained; where verified, under half of the shortfall comes from an unresolved V gene, and the cause of the rest is unknown. V, J and clone size were drawn from that table, and D and trimming were deduced from the DNA. For this sample the table gives some 130,000 clones, of which around 90% were detected only once. Under 2.5% of the sample is taken by the ten largest.

The germline V gene encodes CDR1 SGHTA and CDR2 FQGNSA. Deletion took 3 bases off V and 4 bases off J, with a span of 9 bases between the germline ends. Measured from the cysteine to the phenylalanine, the CDR3 is 13 residues long. CDR3 DNA is the only sequence kept; it has 39 bases, read in frame from the first base. In this sample, this clone turned up once. The specificity of this receptor is unknown. No base quality information exists; no much larger clone differs at one position. The paper as a whole reports these results and caveats: CD4 TCRs associated with the vaccine covered the entire spike protein, and the dominant responses were in regions 160-218 and 743-854. Reportedly, close to half of the unique spike-specific TCRs recognized epitopes lying outside the regions that are mutated in the B.1.351 and B.1.1.7 variants. No day 14 peak-response samples were available, so repertoires were characterized only after the peak T cell response. After two AZD1222 doses, both the breadth and the depth of spike-specific TCRs were significantly higher than at day 0 and than in MenACWY recipients. Participants were mostly white British, with more females than males. The authors suggested clonal diversity may have been underestimated. Conclusions about previously exposed vaccinees are limited because only six or seven AZD1222 recipients were SARS-CoV-2 seropositive at baseline. The 56-69-year group was small, and its depth increase did not reach significance, likely because of low power.

The time point label here, explained by the study, means: baseline before first vaccination. Vaccinee samples were obtained from the UK trials COV001 and COV002, which included a single-blind randomized controlled phase 2/3 trial of AZD1222 (ChAdOx1 nCoV-19) in healthy adults. For TCRbeta chain sequencing, PBMC samples were collected from trial participants at day 0 and at day 28 after the second dose. Here the chain combines TRBV7-2 and TRBJ1-2; no D gene call is confident. The material was peripheral blood, obtained on day 0 of AZD1222 vaccination. The origin of this receptor is an adult in good health. CDR3 sequence: CASSFDTVYGYTF. In nucleotides, the sequence is TGTGCCAGCAGCTTTGACACGGTCTATGGCTACACCTTC.